The TCR beta chain described here comes from a study of blood T cell repertoires in COVID-19. Overall study: T cells, B-cell-depleted T cells, or PBMCs provided the cDNA or gDNA that served as material.

Clones were sequenced by immunoSEQ multiplex PCR, and TCRdb holds only the in-frame ones, with some missing. The table lists roughly 150,000 clones, 80% to 90% of them singletons. The ends lost 8 bases at V and 10 bases at J; junction bases unmatched: 11. In germline, CDR1 is LNHDA, CDR2 SQIVND (reference sequence). CDR3 length equals 13 residues. The chain recombines TRBV19 with TRBJ1-1; 9 nucleotides align to TRBD1. The receptor comes from an older woman with COVID-19, enrolled during active disease. The specimen was peripheral blood. This chain's CDR3 is CASSGQGLGAAFF. The CDR3 nucleotides are TGTGCCAGTTCCGGACAGGGGTTAGGCGCAGCTTTCTTT.